This TCR beta chain is from a study of T cells in Graves' hyperthyroidism and ophthalmopathy. The germline V gene has CDR1 SGHRS and CDR2 YFSETQ. V lost 2 bases and J lost 1, with 9 bases in between. The CDR3 covers 14 residues. Amplification targeted TCR beta CDR3 regions from RNA transcripts. RT-PCR in the first round (using the HTBI primer set) targeted the TCR CDR3. TCRdb used MiXCR to reprocess the multiplex PCR reads, holding one entry per CDR3 protein. Altogether about 520,000 distinct CDR3 sequences are present, roughly a quarter being singletons, with the ten largest covering about 11%. Sample: blood. The gene calls are TRBV5-1 and TRBJ1-1; TRBD1 is a possible D gene (6 bases). The clonotype was recovered from a woman aged 25 to 39 with Graves' ophthalmopathy. The CDR3 DNA sequence: TGCGCCAGCAGCTTACAGGACAGGAACACTGAAGCTTTCTTT. Translation: CASSLQDRNTEAFF.